A selection of T cell receptor beta chains follows, all from one sample in a study of cytomegalovirus exposure and HLA in healthy donors. Clones were read by immunoSEQ multiplex PCR, and TCRdb kept only the in-frame ones, dropping some. The data show 90,000 to 100,000 clones, 9.4% seen once. Sequenced sample: PBMCs. The receptors derive from a man aged 50 to 60 in good health and CMV-seropositive. Each CDR3 is given with its conserved first and last residue. D genes are given only for firm matches. Clone sizes are given selectively: once, few, many, or a class where the clone is expanded.

few,TRBV7-7,TRBJ2-1,TRBD2,TGTGCTAGCAGCGCGACTAGCGGGATTGGCAATGAGCAGTTCTTC,CASSATSGIGNEQFF
few,TRBV6-1,TRBJ1-1,TRBD1,TGTGCCACCGGGACAGGGGAGGGGACTGAAGCTTTCTTT,CATGTGEGTEAFF
few,TRBV30,TRBJ2-3,.,TGTGCCTGGAGTCATAGCGCGAGGAGCACAGATACGCAGTATTTT,CAWSHSARSTDTQYF
few,TRBV29-1,TRBJ1-4,.,TGCAGCGTGATGAGGGGGGGCGGTAATGACAAACTGTTTTTT,CSVMRGGGNDKLFF
few,TRBV7-9,TRBJ1-5,.,TGTGCCGCGGGCTGGAATCAGCCCCAGCATTTT,CAAGWNQPQHF
few,TRBV5-8,TRBJ2-1,.,TGTGCCAGCGAACGGGGGACCCAGCCAACCAATGAGCAGTTCTTC,CASERGTQPTNEQFF
few,TRBV9,TRBJ2-5,TRBD1,TGTGCCAGCAGCGTGGGACAGGGTTTAGAGACCCAGTACTTC,CASSVGQGLETQYF
few,TRBV7-3,TRBJ2-5,.,TGTGCCAGCAGCTTAAGAGGCAGGGCAGGGGAGACCCAGTACTTC,CASSLRGRAGETQYF
few,TRBV21-1,TRBJ2-1,.,TGTGCCAGCGACGACAGGGGGCGAGTCAATGAGCAGTTCTTC,CASDDRGRVNEQFF
.,TRBV11-2,TRBJ1-1,.,TGTGCCAGCAGCTTCCAAACTGAAGCTTTCTTT,CASSFQTEAFF
.,TRBV7-9,TRBJ2-7,.,TGTGCCAGCAGCTCACCGGGACTGACCTACGAGCAGTACTTC,CASSSPGLTYEQYF
.,TRBV6-5,TRBJ1-4,.,TGTGCCAGCAGTTACGGGCTAGGGGGGGCTAATGAAAAACTGTTTTTT,CASSYGLGGANEKLFF
few,TRBV28,TRBJ2-1,.,TGTGCCAGCAGTTCACCAGCGGGCGGAACGAGGAATGAGCAGTTCTTC,CASSSPAGGTRNEQFF
.,TRBV7-2,TRBJ2-7,TRBD2,TGTGCCAGCAGCCCCCCACTAGCGGGGTCCTACGAGCAGTACTTC,CASSPPLAGSYEQYF
.,TRBV28,TRBJ2-5,TRBD1,TGTGCCAGCAGTCCTCCCACAGGGGGGGAGACCCAGTACTTC,CASSPPTGGETQYF
.,TRBV5-1,TRBJ1-1,.,TGCGCCAGCAGCTTGGGACGGGGGAACACTGAAGCTTTCTTT,CASSLGRGNTEAFF
.,TRBV28,TRBJ1-2,.,TGTGCCAGCAGTTCCCCGCGGGGTAGCAGGGGCTACACCTTC,CASSSPRGSRGYTF
.,TRBV28,TRBJ2-3,.,TGTGCCAGCAGTTTTTGGCAGGGGAATACGCAGTATTTT,CASSFWQGNTQYF
few,TRBV4-1,TRBJ2-1,.,TGCGCCAGCAGCCCTCTCGACACAGCCTACAATGAGCAGTTCTTC,CASSPLDTAYNEQFF
few,TRBV5-1,TRBJ1-6,.,TGCGCCAGCAGAATACCGGGACAACAAAATTCACCCCTCCACTTT,CASRIPGQQNSPLHF
many,TRBV6-4,TRBJ2-2,TRBD2,TGTGCCAGCAGTGACCTAGCGGGAGGGCCCGGGGAGCTGTTTTTT,CASSDLAGGPGELFF
.,TRBV2,TRBJ2-3,TRBD2,TGTGCCAGCAGTGCGCTAGCGGGGTATGTTAGCACAGATACGCAGTATTTT,CASSALAGYVSTDTQYF
few,TRBV28,TRBJ2-2,TRBD2,TGTGCCAGCAGTTCTCTAGCGGGAGCTTTTATCCGCGGGGAGCTGTTTTTT,CASSSLAGAFIRGELFF
.,TRBV2,TRBJ2-5,TRBD1,TGTGCCAGCAGGTACAACAGGGGAGAGACCCAGTACTTC,CASRYNRGETQYF
few,TRBV6-1,TRBJ2-1,TRBD2,TGTGCCAGCCGGGAAGCGGGAGGGGTAGGGGCGGGTGAGCAGTTCTTC,CASREAGGVGAGEQFF
few,TRBV2,TRBJ1-1,.,TGTGCCAGCAGTGAGGGTTCCGGGGATGGAGCTTTCTTT,CASSEGSGDGAFF
once,TRBV5-1,TRBJ2-1,.,TGCGCCAGCAGCCCAGGAGGGCCTGGTGAGCAGTTCTTC,CASSPGGPGEQFF